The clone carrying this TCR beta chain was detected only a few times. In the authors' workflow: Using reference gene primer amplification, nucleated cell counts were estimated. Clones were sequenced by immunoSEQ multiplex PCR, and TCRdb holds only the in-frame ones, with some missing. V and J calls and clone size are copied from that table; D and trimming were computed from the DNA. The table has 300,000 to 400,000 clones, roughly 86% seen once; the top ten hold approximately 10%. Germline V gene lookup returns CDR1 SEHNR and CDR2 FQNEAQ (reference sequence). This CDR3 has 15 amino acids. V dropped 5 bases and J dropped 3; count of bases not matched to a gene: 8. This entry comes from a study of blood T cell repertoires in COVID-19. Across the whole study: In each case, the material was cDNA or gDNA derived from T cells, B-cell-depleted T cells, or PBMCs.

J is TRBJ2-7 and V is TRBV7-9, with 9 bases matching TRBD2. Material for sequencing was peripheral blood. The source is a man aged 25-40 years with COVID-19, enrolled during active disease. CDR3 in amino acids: CASSPAGSGGYEQYF. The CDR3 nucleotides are TGTGCCAGCAGCCCTGCGGGTAGCGGGGGCTACGAGCAGTACTTC.